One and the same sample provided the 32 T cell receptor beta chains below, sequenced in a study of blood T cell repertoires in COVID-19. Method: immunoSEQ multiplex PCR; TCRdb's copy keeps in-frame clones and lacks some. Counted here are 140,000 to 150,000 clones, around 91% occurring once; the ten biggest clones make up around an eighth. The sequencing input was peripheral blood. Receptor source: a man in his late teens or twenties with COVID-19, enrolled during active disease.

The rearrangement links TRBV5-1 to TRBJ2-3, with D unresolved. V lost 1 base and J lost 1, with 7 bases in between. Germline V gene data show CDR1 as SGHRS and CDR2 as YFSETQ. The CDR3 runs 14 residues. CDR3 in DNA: TGCGCCAGCAGCTTGAGGCAGGGCACAGATACGCAGTATTTT. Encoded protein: CASSLRQGTDTQYF.

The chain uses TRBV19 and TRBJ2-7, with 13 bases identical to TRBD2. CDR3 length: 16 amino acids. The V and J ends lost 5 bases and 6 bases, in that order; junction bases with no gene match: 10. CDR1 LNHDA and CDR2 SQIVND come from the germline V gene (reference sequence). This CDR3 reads CASSLRTSGSIPEQYF. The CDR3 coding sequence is TGTGCCAGTAGTTTGCGGACTAGCGGGAGTATCCCCGAGCAGTACTTC.

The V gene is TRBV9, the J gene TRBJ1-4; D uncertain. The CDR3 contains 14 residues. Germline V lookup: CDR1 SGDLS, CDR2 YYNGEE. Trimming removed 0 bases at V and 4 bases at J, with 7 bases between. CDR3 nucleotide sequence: TGTGCCAGCAGCGTAGGGGCAGGTAATGAAAAACTGTTTTTT. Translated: CASSVGAGNEKLFF.

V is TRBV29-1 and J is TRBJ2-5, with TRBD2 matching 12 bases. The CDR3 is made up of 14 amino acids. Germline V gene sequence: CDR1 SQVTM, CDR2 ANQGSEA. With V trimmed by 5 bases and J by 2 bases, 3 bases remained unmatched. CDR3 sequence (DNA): TGCAGCGTTCTACTAGCGGGAGGACAAGAGACCCAGTACTTC. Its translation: CSVLLAGGQETQYF. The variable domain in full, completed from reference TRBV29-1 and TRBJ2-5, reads SAVISQKPSRDICQRGTSLTIQCQVDSQVTMMFWYRQQPGQSLTLIATANQGSEATYESGFVIDKFPISRPNLTFSTLTVSNMSPEDSSIYLCSVLLAGGQETQYFGPGTRLLVL.

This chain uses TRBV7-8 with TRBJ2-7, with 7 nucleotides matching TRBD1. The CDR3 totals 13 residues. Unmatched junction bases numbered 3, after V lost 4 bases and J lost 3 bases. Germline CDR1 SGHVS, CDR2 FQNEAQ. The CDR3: CASSWGTVYEQYF. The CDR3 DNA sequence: TGTGCCAGCAGCTGGGGGACAGTCTACGAGCAGTACTTC. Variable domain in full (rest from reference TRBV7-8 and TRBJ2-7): GAGVSQSPRYKVAKRGQDVALRCDPISGHVSLFWYQQALGQGPEFLTYFQNEAQLDKSGLPSDRFFAERPEGSVSTLKIQRTQQEDSAVYLCASSWGTVYEQYFGPGTRLTVT.

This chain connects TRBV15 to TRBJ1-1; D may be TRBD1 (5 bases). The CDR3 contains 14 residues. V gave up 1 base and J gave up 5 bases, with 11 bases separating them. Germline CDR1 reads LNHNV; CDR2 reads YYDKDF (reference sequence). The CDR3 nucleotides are TGTGCCACCAGCAGAGTAGGGGTTGGTACTGAAGCTTTCTTT. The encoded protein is CATSRVGVGTEAFF.

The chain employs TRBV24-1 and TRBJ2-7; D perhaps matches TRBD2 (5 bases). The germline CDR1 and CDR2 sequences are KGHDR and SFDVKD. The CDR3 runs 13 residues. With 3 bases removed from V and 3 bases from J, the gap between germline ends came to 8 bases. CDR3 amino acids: CATSDGRGYEQYF. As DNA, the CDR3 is TGTGCCACCAGTGATGGACGGGGCTACGAGCAGTACTTC.

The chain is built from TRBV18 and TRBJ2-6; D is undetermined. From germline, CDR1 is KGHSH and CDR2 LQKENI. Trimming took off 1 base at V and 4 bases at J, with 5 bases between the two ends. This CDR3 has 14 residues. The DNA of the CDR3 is TGTGCCAGCTCACCACGGCAGGGGGCCAACGTCCTGACTTTC. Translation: CASSPRQGANVLTF.

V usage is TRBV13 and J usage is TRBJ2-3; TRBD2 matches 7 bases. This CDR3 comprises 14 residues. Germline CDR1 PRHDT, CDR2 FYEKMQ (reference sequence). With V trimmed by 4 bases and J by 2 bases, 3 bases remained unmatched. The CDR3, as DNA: TGTGCCAGCAGCTCTCGGGGGGTCACAGATACGCAGTATTTT. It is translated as CASSSRGVTDTQYF. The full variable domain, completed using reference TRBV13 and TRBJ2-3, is AAGVIQSPRHLIKEKRETATLKCYPIPRHDTVYWYQQGPGQDPQFLISFYEKMQSDKGSIPDRFSAQQFSDYHSELNMSSLELGDSALYFCASSSRGVTDTQYFGPGTRLTVL.

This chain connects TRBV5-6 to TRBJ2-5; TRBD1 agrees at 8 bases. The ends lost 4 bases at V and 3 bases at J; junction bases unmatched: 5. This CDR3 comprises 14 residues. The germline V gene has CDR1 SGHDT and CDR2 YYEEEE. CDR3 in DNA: TGTGCCAGCAGCAAAAACAGGGGGAAAGAGACCCAGTACTTC. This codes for CASSKNRGKETQYF.

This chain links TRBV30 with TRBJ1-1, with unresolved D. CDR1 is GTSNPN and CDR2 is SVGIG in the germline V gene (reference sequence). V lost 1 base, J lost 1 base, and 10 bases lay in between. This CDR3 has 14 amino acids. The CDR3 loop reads CAWSGLTENTEAFF. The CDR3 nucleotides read TGTGCCTGGAGTGGGCTGACTGAGAACACTGAAGCTTTCTTT.

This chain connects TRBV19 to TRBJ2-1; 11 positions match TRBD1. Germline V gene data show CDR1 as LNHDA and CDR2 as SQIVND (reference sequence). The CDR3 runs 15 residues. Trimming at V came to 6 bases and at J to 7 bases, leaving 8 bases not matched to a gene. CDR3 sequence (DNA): TGTGCCAGTAGACGCCTCGGACAGGGGGCGAATGAGCAGTTCTTC. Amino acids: CASRRLGQGANEQFF. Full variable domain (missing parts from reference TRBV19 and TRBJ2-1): DGGITQSPKYLFRKEGQNVTLSCEQNLNHDAMYWYRQDPGQGLRLIYYSQIVNDFQKGDIAEGYSVSREKKESFPLTVTSAQKNPTAFYLCASRRLGQGANEQFFGPGTRLTVL.

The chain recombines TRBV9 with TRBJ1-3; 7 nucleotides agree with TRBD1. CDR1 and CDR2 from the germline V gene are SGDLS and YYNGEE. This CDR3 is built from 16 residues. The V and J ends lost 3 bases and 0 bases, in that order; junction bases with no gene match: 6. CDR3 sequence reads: CASSASRDSSGNTIYF. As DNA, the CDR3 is TGTGCCAGCAGCGCGAGCCGGGACAGCTCTGGAAACACCATATATTTT.

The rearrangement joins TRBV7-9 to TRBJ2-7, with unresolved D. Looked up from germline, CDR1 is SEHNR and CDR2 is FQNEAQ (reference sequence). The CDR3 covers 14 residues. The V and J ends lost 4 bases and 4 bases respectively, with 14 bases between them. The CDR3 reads CASSSGQVEYEQYF. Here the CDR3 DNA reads TGTGCCAGCAGCTCTGGGCAGGTAGAATACGAGCAGTACTTC.

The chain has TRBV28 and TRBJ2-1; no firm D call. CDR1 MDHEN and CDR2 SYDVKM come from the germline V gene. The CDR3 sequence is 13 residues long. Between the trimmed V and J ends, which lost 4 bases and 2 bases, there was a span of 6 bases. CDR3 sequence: CASSSGPYNEQFF. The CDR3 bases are TGTGCCAGCAGTTCAGGTCCCTACAATGAGCAGTTCTTC.

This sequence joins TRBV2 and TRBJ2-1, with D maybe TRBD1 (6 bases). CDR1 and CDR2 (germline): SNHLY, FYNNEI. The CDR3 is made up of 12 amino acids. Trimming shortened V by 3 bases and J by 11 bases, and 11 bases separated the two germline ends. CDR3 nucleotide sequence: TGTGCCAGCAGTGATGCCCAGGGGAAGCAGTTCTTC. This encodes CASSDAQGKQFF.

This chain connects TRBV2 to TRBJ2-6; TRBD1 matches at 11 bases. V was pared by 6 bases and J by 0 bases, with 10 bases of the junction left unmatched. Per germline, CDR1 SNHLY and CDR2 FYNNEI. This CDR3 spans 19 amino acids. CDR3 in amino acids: CASRRPRDRGSSGANVLTF. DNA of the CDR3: TGTGCCAGCAGGCGACCCCGGGACAGGGGGAGCTCTGGGGCCAACGTCCTGACTTTC.

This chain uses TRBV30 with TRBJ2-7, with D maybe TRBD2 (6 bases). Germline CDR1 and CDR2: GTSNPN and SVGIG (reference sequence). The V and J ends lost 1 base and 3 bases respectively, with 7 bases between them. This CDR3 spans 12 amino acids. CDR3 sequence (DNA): TGTGCCTGGAGTGCGGAGGGCTACGAGCAGTACTTC. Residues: CAWSAEGYEQYF.

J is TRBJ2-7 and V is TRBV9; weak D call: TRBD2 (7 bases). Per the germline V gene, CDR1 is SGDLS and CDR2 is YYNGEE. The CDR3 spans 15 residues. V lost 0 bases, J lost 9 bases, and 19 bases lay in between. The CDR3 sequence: CASSVGGGGHSGQYF. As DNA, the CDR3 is TGTGCCAGCAGCGTAGGAGGGGGGGGACATAGTGGGCAGTACTTC.

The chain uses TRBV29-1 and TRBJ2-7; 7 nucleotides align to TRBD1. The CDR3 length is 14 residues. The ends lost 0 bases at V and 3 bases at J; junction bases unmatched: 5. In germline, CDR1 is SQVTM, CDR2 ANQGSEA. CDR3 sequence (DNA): TGCAGCGTTGAAGATACGGGACAGAGCTACGAGCAGTACTTC. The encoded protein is CSVEDTGQSYEQYF.

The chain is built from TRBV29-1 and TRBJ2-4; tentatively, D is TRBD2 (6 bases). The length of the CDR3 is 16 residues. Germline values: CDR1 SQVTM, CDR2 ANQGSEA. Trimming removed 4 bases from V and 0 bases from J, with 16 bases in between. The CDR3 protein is CSVAERRVLAKNIQYF. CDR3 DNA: TGCAGCGTTGCGGAGAGGAGGGTTCTAGCCAAAAACATTCAGTACTTC.

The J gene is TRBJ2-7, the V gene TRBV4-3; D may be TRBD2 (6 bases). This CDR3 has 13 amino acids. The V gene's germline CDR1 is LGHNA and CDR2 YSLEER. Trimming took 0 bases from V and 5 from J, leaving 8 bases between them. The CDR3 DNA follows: TGCGCCAGCAGCCAAGATCCGGGGGACGAGCAGTACTTC. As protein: CASSQDPGDEQYF.

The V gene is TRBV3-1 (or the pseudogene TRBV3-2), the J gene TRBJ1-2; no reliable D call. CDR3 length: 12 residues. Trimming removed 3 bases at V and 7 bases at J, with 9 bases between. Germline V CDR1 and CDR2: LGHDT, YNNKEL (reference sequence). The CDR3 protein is CASSQHLFGYTF. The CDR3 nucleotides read TGTGCCAGCAGCCAGCACCTATTTGGCTACACCTTC.

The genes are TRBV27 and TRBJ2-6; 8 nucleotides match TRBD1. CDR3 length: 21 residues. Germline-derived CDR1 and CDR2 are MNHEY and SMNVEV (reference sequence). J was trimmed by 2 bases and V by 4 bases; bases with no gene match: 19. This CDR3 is CASSSLFRTGPGLAGANVLTF. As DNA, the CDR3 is TGTGCCAGCAGTTCACTCTTCCGGACAGGGCCAGGTTTGGCTGGGGCCAACGTCCTGACTTTC.

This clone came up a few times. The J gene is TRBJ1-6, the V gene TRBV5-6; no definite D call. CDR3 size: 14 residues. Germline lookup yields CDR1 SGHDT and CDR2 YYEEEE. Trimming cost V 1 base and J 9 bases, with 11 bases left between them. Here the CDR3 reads CASSLKTLGSPLHF. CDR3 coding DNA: TGTGCCAGCAGCTTGAAAACTCTTGGTTCACCCCTCCACTTT.

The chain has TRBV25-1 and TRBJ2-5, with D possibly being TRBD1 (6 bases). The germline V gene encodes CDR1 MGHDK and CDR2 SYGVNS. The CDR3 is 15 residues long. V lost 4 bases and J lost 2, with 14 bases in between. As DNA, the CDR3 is TGTGCCAGCAGTGCGCACCGGGACATACAAGAGACCCAGTACTTC. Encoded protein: CASSAHRDIQETQYF.

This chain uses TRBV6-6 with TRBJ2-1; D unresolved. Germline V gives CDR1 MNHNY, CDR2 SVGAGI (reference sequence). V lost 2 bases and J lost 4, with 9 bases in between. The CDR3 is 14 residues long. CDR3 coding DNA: TGTGCCAGCAGTTACGTTTCTAAATACAATGAGCAGTTCTTC. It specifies CASSYVSKYNEQFF.

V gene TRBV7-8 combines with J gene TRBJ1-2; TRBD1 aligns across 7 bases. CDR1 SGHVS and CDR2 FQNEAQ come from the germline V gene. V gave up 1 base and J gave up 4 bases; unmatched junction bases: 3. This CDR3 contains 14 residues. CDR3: CASSLEGGVYGYTF. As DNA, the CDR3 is TGTGCCAGCAGCTTAGAAGGGGGCGTCTATGGCTACACCTTC.

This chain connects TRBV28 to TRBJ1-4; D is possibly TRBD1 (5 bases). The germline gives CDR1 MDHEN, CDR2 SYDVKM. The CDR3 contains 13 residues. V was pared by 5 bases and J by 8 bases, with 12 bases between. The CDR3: CASSRRGGEKLFF. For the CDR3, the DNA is TGTGCCAGCAGTCGGAGGGGTGGAGAAAAACTGTTTTTT. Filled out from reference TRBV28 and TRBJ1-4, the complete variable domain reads DVKVTQSSRYLVKRTGEKVFLECVQDMDHENMFWYRQDPGLGLRLIYFSYDVKMKEKGDIPEGYSVSREKKERFSLILESASTNQTSMYLCASSRRGGEKLFFGSGTQLSVL.

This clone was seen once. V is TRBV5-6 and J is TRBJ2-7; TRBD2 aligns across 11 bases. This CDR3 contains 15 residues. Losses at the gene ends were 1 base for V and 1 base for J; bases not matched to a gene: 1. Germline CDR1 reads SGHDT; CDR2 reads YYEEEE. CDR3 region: CASSLRLAGSYEQYF. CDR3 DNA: TGTGCCAGCAGCTTGAGACTAGCGGGGTCCTACGAGCAGTACTTC.

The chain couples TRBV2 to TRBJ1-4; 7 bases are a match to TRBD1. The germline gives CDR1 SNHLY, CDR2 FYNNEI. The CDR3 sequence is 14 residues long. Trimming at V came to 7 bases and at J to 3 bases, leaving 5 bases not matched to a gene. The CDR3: CASNAGQPNEKLFF. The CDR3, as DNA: TGTGCCAGCAACGCGGGACAGCCTAATGAAAAACTGTTTTTT.

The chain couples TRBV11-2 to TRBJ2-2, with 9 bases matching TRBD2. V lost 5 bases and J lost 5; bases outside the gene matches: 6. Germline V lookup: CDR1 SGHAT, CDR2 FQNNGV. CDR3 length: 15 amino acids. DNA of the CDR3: TGTGCCAGCAGCCTCGGGCTAGCGGGGACCGGGGAGCTGTTTTTT. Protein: CASSLGLAGTGELFF.